The rows below give T cell receptor beta chains drawn from one sample of a study of T cell changes during pregnancy in multiple sclerosis. Libraries were prepared by immunoSEQ multiplex PCR; TCRdb keeps only in-frame clonotypes and omits some of them. The sample has around 66,000 clones; 90% to 95% are singletons. Sequencing used peripheral blood, obtained after pregnancy. The source of these receptors is a female donor in good health, enrolled as a control in a pregnancy study. Each CDR3 is given with its conserved first and last residue. D genes are given only for firm matches. Rows give clone size only sometimes, using once, few, many, or a class for an expanded clone.

clone size | D gene | J gene | V gene | CDR3 protein | CDR3 DNA
- | TRBD1 | TRBJ1-3 | TRBV2 | CASRTGFVENTIYF | TGTGCCAGCAGGACAGGGTTTGTAGAAAACACCATATATTTT
- | - | TRBJ1-1 | TRBV7-2 | CASSLQSQGNTEAFF | TGTGCCAGCAGCTTACAGTCTCAGGGGAACACTGAAGCTTTCTTT
once | - | TRBJ2-7 | TRBV7-9 | CASSSFPYEQYF | TGTGCCAGCAGCTCCTTCCCCTACGAGCAGTACTTC
- | TRBD1 | TRBJ1-1 | TRBV27 | CASRATGDTEAFF | TGTGCCAGCAGGGCTACAGGGGATACTGAAGCTTTCTTT
- | - | TRBJ2-3 | TRBV25-1 | CASSESRGGGTDTQYF | TGTGCCAGCAGTGAATCCAGGGGAGGGGGCACAGATACGCAGTATTTT
- | TRBD1 | TRBJ1-5 | TRBV19 | CASTRTGGSYSNQPQHF | TGTGCCAGTACCAGGACAGGGGGTTCGTATAGCAATCAGCCCCAGCATTTT
- | TRBD1 | TRBJ2-1 | TRBV11-1 | CASSSTGTGYNEQFF | TGTGCCAGCAGCTCGACCGGGACAGGCTACAATGAGCAGTTCTTC
- | TRBD1 | TRBJ1-2 | TRBV7-3 | CASSLSGQGAEGYTF | TGTGCCAGCAGCTTATCCGGACAGGGGGCGGAGGGCTACACCTTC
- | TRBD2 | TRBJ2-3 | TRBV5-4 | CATGTSGLDTQYF | TGTGCCACCGGGACTAGCGGCCTGGATACGCAGTATTTT
few | - | TRBJ2-2 | TRBV5-1 | CASSSSSTFPGELFF | TGCGCCAGCAGCTCGTCATCCACTTTCCCCGGGGAGCTGTTTTTT
- | - | TRBJ2-1 | TRBV7-3 | CASSSGSSYNEQFF | TGTGCCAGCAGTTCGGGGAGCTCCTACAATGAGCAGTTCTTC
- | - | TRBJ2-3 | TRBV6-5 | CASSRQGTQYF | TGTGCCAGCAGTCGACAAGGTACGCAGTATTTT
- | TRBD1 | TRBJ1-5 | TRBV6-5 | CASSYDRGGQPQHF | TGTGCCAGCAGTTACGACAGGGGTGGTCAGCCCCAGCATTTT
- | - | TRBJ1-1 | TRBV30 | CAWSTDPAAEAFF | TGTGCCTGGTCAACCGACCCCGCGGCCGAAGCTTTCTTT
- | - | TRBJ2-3 | TRBV7-8 | CASSLDIRVVTQYF | TGTGCCAGCAGCTTAGATATTAGAGTGGTTACGCAGTATTTT
- | TRBD1 | TRBJ1-6 | TRBV27 | CASRTGTLNSPLHF | TGTGCCAGCAGGACAGGGACGCTTAATTCACCCCTCCACTTT
- | TRBD2 | TRBJ2-1 | TRBV2 | CASSRLAGFNEQFF | TGTGCCAGCAGTCGGCTAGCGGGGTTTAATGAGCAGTTCTTC
- | - | TRBJ2-2 | TRBV5-1 | CASRLGQGWTGELFF | TGCGCCAGCAGGCTCGGGCAGGGGTGGACCGGGGAGCTGTTTTTT
- | - | TRBJ2-3 | TRBV15 | CATSRDPSATTDTQYF | TGTGCCACCAGCAGAGACCCTAGCGCGACGACAGATACGCAGTATTTT
once | - | TRBJ2-1 | TRBV7-2 | CASSFHGERNEQFF | TGTGCCAGCAGCTTCCATGGAGAGAGGAATGAGCAGTTCTTC
- | - | TRBJ2-1 | TRBV9 | CASSVGRTPSYNEQFF | TGTGCCAGCAGCGTAGGTAGGACTCCCTCCTACAATGAGCAGTTCTTC
- | TRBD1 | TRBJ1-6 | TRBV7-6 | CASSLSGTANSPLHF | TGTGCCAGCAGCTTATCCGGGACAGCTAATTCACCCCTCCACTTT